A single sample is the source of the 20 T cell receptor beta chains below, sequenced in a study of radiotherapy plus CTLA-4 blockade in lung cancer. The assay was immunoSEQ multiplex PCR, and TCRdb's table has in-frame clones only and misses some. The table records about 62,000 clones, roughly 76% of them present only once. The sequencing here drew on peripheral blood, taken from a patient treated with radiotherapy plus ipilimumab. These receptors came from a human donor with non-small cell lung cancer who had a complete response to radiotherapy plus ipilimumab.

The chain uses TRBV7-2 and TRBJ2-3; D possibly corresponds to TRBD1 (5 bases). Trimming took 5 bases from V and 4 from J, leaving 13 bases between them. Germline V lookup: CDR1 SGHTA, CDR2 FQGNSA. The CDR3 extends over 14 amino acids. The CDR3 region is CASSVGRGPDTQYF. The CDR3 DNA reads as TGTGCCAGCAGCGTGGGTAGGGGCCCAGATACGCAGTATTTT.

V is TRBV9 and J is TRBJ2-1, with 7 bases identical to TRBD2. Losses at the gene ends were 2 bases for V and 4 bases for J; bases not matched to a gene: 6. The V gene's germline CDR1 is SGDLS and CDR2 YYNGEE. CDR3 length: 15 amino acids. CDR3 coding DNA: TGTGCCAGCAGCGTTTCTCTAGCGGCATACAATGAGCAGTTCTTC. Translation: CASSVSLAAYNEQFF. Complete variable domain (other parts from reference TRBV9 and TRBJ2-1): DSGVTQTPKHLITATGQRVTLRCSPRSGDLSVYWYQQSLDQGLQFLIQYYNGEERAKGNILERFSAQQFPDLHSELNLSSLELGDSALYFCASSVSLAAYNEQFFGPGTRLTVL.

The chain recombines TRBV7-3 with TRBJ2-1; 11 bases are shared with TRBD2. Trimming cost V 4 bases and J 5 bases; bases outside gene matches: 7. Germline CDR1 SGHTA, CDR2 FQGTGA. This CDR3 region has 16 residues. CDR3 amino acids: CASSSQLTSGNNEQFF. The CDR3 DNA reads as TGTGCCAGCAGCTCTCAGCTGACTAGCGGGAACAATGAGCAGTTCTTC.

The chain has TRBV2 and TRBJ2-5; TRBD2 is a possible D gene (5 bases). This CDR3 has 16 residues. Looked up from germline, CDR1 is SNHLY and CDR2 is FYNNEI. Trimming cost V 5 bases and J 0 bases, with 16 bases left between them. The CDR3 here is CASSYDGRRYQETQYF. In DNA form, the CDR3 reads TGTGCCAGCAGTTACGATGGCAGGAGGTACCAAGAGACCCAGTACTTC.

The V call is TRBV6-5, the J call TRBJ2-7; 7 bases are shared with TRBD1. There are 14 residues in the CDR3. Germline V gives CDR1 MNHEY, CDR2 SVGAGI. Unmatched junction bases numbered 8, after V lost 7 bases and J lost 2 bases. The CDR3 sequence: CASKRAGGAYEQYF. The CDR3 bases are TGTGCCAGCAAAAGAGCAGGGGGTGCCTACGAGCAGTACTTC.

The chain uses TRBV2 and TRBJ1-1; D not certain. The germline V gene encodes CDR1 SNHLY and CDR2 FYNNEI. Trimming took 1 base from V and 1 from J, leaving 7 bases between them. This CDR3 comprises 14 residues. The CDR3 DNA follows: TGTGCCAGCAGTGAAGAGTCTAAGAACACTGAAGCTTTCTTT. This gives the protein CASSEESKNTEAFF.

This sequence joins TRBV5-1 and TRBJ1-1; D is uncertain. The germline gives CDR1 SGHRS, CDR2 YFSETQ. Trimming took 1 base from V and 0 from J, leaving 10 bases between them. The CDR3 covers 15 residues. In nucleotides, the CDR3 is TGCGCCAGCAGCTTGATAGCGGGCCTGAACACTGAAGCTTTCTTT. It codes for CASSLIAGLNTEAFF. The variable domain in full, completed from reference TRBV5-1 and TRBJ1-1, reads KAGVTQTPRYLIKTRGQQVTLSCSPISGHRSVSWYQQTPGQGLQFLFEYFSETQRNKGNFPGRFSGRQFSNSRSEMNVSTLELGDSALYLCASSLIAGLNTEAFFGQGTRLTVV.

The chain employs TRBV25-1 and TRBJ2-7, with 7 bases that match TRBD2. The CDR3 loop spans 13 amino acids. The junction had 4 bases not matched to a gene; V was cut back by 5 bases and J by 3 bases. Looked up from germline, CDR1 is MGHDK and CDR2 is SYGVNS. The CDR3 reads CASSPRTSYEQYF. For the CDR3, the DNA is TGTGCCAGCAGTCCTCGGACTAGCTACGAGCAGTACTTC.

The genes are TRBV28 and TRBJ2-5; the D gene is possibly TRBD2 (6 bases). The length of the CDR3 is 15 residues. V was shortened by 3 bases and J by 4 bases, with 15 bases between the two germline ends. Germline V gene data show CDR1 as MDHEN and CDR2 as SYDVKM. The CDR3 DNA follows: TGTGCCAGCAGTTTGATCGGGAGCGTCGTAGAGACCCAGTACTTC. Its translation: CASSLIGSVVETQYF.

The chain recombines TRBV4-3 with TRBJ1-6; D gene ambiguous. The CDR3 is made up of 16 amino acids. In germline, CDR1 is LGHNA, CDR2 YSLEER. Trimming shortened V by 0 bases and J by 8 bases, and 14 bases separated the two germline ends. The CDR3 sequence is CASSQDATQRDSPLHF. The DNA for the CDR3 is TGCGCCAGCAGCCAAGATGCCACACAACGGGATTCACCCCTCCACTTT.

This clone was seen more than once but under ten times. The chain recombines TRBV28 with TRBJ1-4; D is ambiguous. This CDR3 has 14 residues. The V end lost 2 bases, the J end lost 9 bases, and 13 bases lay between the germline ends. Germline-derived CDR1 and CDR2 are MDHEN and SYDVKM. CDR3 region: CASSLGQDMKKLFF. CDR3 nucleotides: TGTGCCAGCAGTTTAGGGCAGGATATGAAAAAACTGTTTTTT.

The chain recombines TRBV28 with TRBJ1-5; 8 bases align to TRBD1. Germline trimming cut 6 bases from V and 3 bases from J; bases unmatched to any gene: 10. In germline, CDR1 is MDHEN, CDR2 SYDVKM. The CDR3 covers 16 residues. CDR3 in amino acids: CASRPLRGRVNQPQHF. CDR3 nucleotides: TGTGCCAGCAGGCCACTCAGGGGGCGCGTCAATCAGCCCCAGCATTTT. Looking up the rest from reference TRBV28 and TRBJ1-5 gives the full variable domain: DVKVTQSSRYLVKRTGEKVFLECVQDMDHENMFWYRQDPGLGLRLIYFSYDVKMKEKGDIPEGYSVSREKKERFSLILESASTNQTSMYLCASRPLRGRVNQPQHFGDGTRLSIL.

Note on this clone: At one end the junction does not follow the germline gene, possibly because of a read error. The rearrangement uses TRBV7-7 and TRBJ2-5; D is undetermined. The CDR3 has 14 residues. Germline assignment: CDR1 SSHAT and CDR2 FNYEAQ (reference sequence). The CDR3 region is CASSLGPSGETQYF. The DNA for the CDR3 is TGTGCTAGCAGCTTAGGTCCTTCCGGGGAGACCCAGTACTTC.

The chain links TRBV7-2 to TRBJ2-5, with TRBD2 matching over 8 bases. The ends lost 5 bases at V and 9 bases at J; junction bases unmatched: 5. Germline assignment: CDR1 SGHTA and CDR2 FQGNSA. There are 12 residues in the CDR3. CDR3 sequence: CASSPGGRAQYF. In DNA form, the CDR3 reads TGTGCCAGCAGCCCGGGGGGGAGGGCCCAGTACTTC. Looking up the rest from reference TRBV7-2 and TRBJ2-5 gives the full variable domain: GAGVSQSPSNKVTEKGKDVELRCDPISGHTALYWYRQSLGQGLEFLIYFQGNSAPDKSGLPSDRFSAERTGGSVSTLTIQRTQQEDSAVYLCASSPGGRAQYFGPGTRLLVL.

The chain employs TRBV10-3 and TRBJ2-3, with TRBD2 identical over 8 bases. V was pared by 1 base and J by 2 bases, with 2 bases of the junction left unmatched. Germline CDR1 reads ENHRY; CDR2 reads SYGVKD. The CDR3 has 15 amino acids. The CDR3: CAISELAGPTDTQYF. CDR3 bases: TGTGCCATCAGTGAGTTAGCGGGGCCCACAGATACGCAGTATTTT.

This clone was seen once. V usage is TRBV5-4 and J usage is TRBJ2-7, with a weak D call TRBD1 (6 bases). Between the trimmed V and J ends, which lost 0 bases and 1 base, there was a span of 8 bases. There are 14 residues in the CDR3. Germline V CDR1 and CDR2: SGHNT, YYREEE (reference sequence). The CDR3 loop reads CASSLDQGSYEQYF. CDR3 bases: TGTGCCAGCAGCTTGGATCAGGGGTCCTACGAGCAGTACTTC.

This clone was seen only once. The V call is TRBV7-3, the J call TRBJ2-7; the match to TRBD2 covers 7 bases. V trimming: 2 bases; J trimming: 2 bases; junction bases outside the gene matches: 6. Germline V CDR1 and CDR2: SGHTA, FQGTGA. CDR3 length: 15 residues. The CDR3 spells CASSLRGGPAYEQYF. As DNA, the CDR3 is TGTGCCAGCAGCTTACGGGGAGGGCCCGCCTACGAGCAGTACTTC. The full variable domain, in which reference TRBV7-3 and TRBJ2-7 provide the parts outside the CDR3, is GAGVSQTPSNKVTEKGKYVELRCDPISGHTALYWYRQSLGQGPEFLIYFQGTGAADDSGLPNDRFFAVRPEGSVSTLKIQRTERGDSAVYLCASSLRGGPAYEQYFGPGTRLTVT.

The chain is built from TRBV29-1 and TRBJ2-3; D is unresolved. Germline assignment: CDR1 SQVTM and CDR2 ANQGSEA. This CDR3 has 14 amino acids. V lost 4 bases, J lost 1 base, and 12 bases lay in between. CDR3 protein: CSVVGGVRTDTQYF. The CDR3 nucleotides are TGCAGCGTTGTAGGCGGAGTCCGCACAGATACGCAGTATTTT.

This clone has just one count. V gene TRBV4-1 combines with J gene TRBJ2-3, with 7 bases matching TRBD2. The CDR3 loop spans 17 amino acids. Germline trimming cut 2 bases from V and 0 bases from J; bases unmatched to any gene: 8. CDR1 and CDR2 from the germline V gene are MGHRA and YSYEKL. This CDR3 is CASSQNKWRESTDTQYF. Written as DNA, the CDR3 is TGCGCCAGCAGCCAAAATAAATGGCGGGAGAGCACAGATACGCAGTATTTT.

The chain combines TRBV4-1 with TRBJ2-1, with a weak D call TRBD1 (6 bases). The germline V gene encodes CDR1 MGHRA and CDR2 YSYEKL. V was trimmed by 4 bases and J by 9 bases, leaving 13 bases between them. This CDR3 spans 13 amino acids. As DNA, the CDR3 is TGCGCCAGCAGCCGCCCAGGGGTGGCTGAGCAGTTCTTC. This encodes CASSRPGVAEQFF.